This section outlines one T cell receptor (beta chain) sequence together with its context. This sample was taken from a study of blood T cells in healthy people across ages. This CDR3 is 15 amino acids long. V was shortened by 4 bases and J by 10 bases, with 21 bases between the two germline ends. Germline V gene lookup returns CDR1 SGDLS and CDR2 YYNGEE. Using a J-beta primer mix together with a sample-barcoded 5' primer, a second PCR was run for about 6 to 12 cycles. MiXCR, run by TCRdb on the 5' RACE reads, gives a single entry per CDR3 protein. The table has 650,000 to 800,000 distinct CDR3 sequences, about 42% seen once.

The sample comprised blood. This clonotype was sampled from a man in his 60s in good health. This sequence joins TRBV9 and TRBJ2-1; D gene ambiguous. The CDR3 DNA follows: TGTGCCAGCAGCCCGCTGAGTGGATCAGCCCACGAGCAGTTCTTC. Residues: CASSPLSGSAHEQFF.